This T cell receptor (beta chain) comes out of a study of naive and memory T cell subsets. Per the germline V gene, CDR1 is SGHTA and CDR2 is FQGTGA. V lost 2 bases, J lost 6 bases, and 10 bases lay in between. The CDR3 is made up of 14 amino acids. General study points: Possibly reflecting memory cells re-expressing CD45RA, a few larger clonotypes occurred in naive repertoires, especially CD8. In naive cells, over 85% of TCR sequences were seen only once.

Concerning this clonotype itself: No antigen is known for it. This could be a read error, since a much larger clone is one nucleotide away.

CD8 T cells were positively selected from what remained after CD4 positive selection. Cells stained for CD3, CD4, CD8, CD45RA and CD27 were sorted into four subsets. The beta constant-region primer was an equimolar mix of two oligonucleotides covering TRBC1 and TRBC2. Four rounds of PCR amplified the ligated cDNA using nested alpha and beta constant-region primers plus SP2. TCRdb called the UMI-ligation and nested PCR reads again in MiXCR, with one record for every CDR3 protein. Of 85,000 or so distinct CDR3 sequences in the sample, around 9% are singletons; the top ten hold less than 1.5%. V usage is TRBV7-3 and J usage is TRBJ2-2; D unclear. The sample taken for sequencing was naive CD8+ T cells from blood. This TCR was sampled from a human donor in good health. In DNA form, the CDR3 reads TGTGCCAGCAGCTTACTCGAGACCGCCGGGGAGCTGTTTTTT. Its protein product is CASSLLETAGELFF.